The sample holds many counts of the clone carrying this T cell receptor (beta chain). The read finishes 3 residues shy of the CDR3 end, and the germline J gene is used to complete it. This sample stems from a study of T cell clonality in common variable immunodeficiency. Trimming removed 5 bases at V and 5 bases at J, with 9 bases between. There are 12 residues in the CDR3. Germline V lookup: CDR1 MNHEY, CDR2 SVGEGT. Sequencing input was equivalent genomic DNA from CVID and controls. Measured with immunoSEQ multiplex PCR; TCRdb has only the in-frame clones, and not every one. The data show more than 35,000 clones, with none appearing a single time.

V usage is TRBV6-2 or TRBV6-3 and J usage is TRBJ1-2, with D tentatively TRBD1 (6 bases). Source material: peripheral blood mononuclear cells. This TCR was sampled from a person between 18 and 70 years old in good health. CDR3 loop: CASSQGRYGYTF. Partial CDR3 DNA: TGTGCCAGCAGTCAGGGGAGGTATGGC.